This TCR beta chain was documented in a study of cytomegalovirus exposure and HLA in healthy donors. Study findings and constraints: Highly shared variants forming one cluster were likely a sequencing artifact. A later analysis linked a missense variant in DCLRE1C to the trimming of TCR beta V and J genes.

The V gene's germline CDR1 is MRHNA and CDR2 SNTAGT. V lost 7 bases, J lost 5 bases, and 18 bases lay in between. This CDR3 has 16 amino acids. As regards this clone: As yet, its antigen is unknown.

The PCR was carried out with 60 Vbeta primers and 13 Jbeta primers. Clones were read by immunoSEQ multiplex PCR, and TCRdb kept only the in-frame ones, dropping some. The sample yields approximately 110,000 clones, over 80% seen once. The receptor's source is a man between 50 and 59 years old in good health and CMV-seronegative. The V gene is TRBV6-4, the J gene TRBJ1-6; maybe TRBD1 (6 bases). Sequencing was carried out using PBMCs. CDR3 amino acids: CASNFINRVDNSPLHF. The CDR3 coding sequence is TGTGCCAGCAACTTCATAAACAGGGTTGATAATTCACCCCTCCACTTT.